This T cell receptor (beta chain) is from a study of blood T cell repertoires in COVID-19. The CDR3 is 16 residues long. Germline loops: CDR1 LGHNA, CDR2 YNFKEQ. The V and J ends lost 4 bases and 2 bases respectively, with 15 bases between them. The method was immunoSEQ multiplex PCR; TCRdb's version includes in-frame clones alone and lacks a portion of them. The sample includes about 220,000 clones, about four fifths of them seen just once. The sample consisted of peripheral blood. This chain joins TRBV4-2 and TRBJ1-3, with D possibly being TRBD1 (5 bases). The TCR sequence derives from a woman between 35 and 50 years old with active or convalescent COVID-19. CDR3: CASSRLGGLTGNTIYF. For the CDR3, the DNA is TGTGCCAGCAGCCGCCTGGGGGGGTTGACTGGAAACACCATATATTTT.